Sequencing of this TCR beta chain was carried out in a study of T cells after yellow fever vaccination. By 5'RACE template switching, TCR cDNA was produced, with a universal primer site and UMIs added in the process. TCRdb recomputed calls from the 5' RACE reads with MiXCR, one row per CDR3 protein. The sample records some 350,000 distinct CDR3 sequences, around 6.5% being singletons. Overall study results and limits: In post-booster samples, most primary-vaccination clones reappeared (approximately 95% CD4, about 91% CD8). FACS-sorted repertoires could contain abundant clonotypes contaminating from the bulk population.

In its sample, this clonotype was seen a few times. Its antigen remains unidentified. The source is a man aged 25-45 years who received the YFV17D yellow fever vaccine. The sequencing used PBMCs, collected 5 days after the yellow fever booster vaccination.

CDR3 sequence reads: CASSIRQGGRNEQFF. The CDR3 DNA reads as TGCGCCAGCAGTATCAGACAGGGGGGTCGGAATGAGCAGTTCTTC. The chain is built from TRBV10-1 and TRBJ2-1; 9 bases match TRBD1. Germline values: CDR1 WNHNN, CDR2 SYGVQD (reference sequence). CDR3 length equals 15 residues. Unmatched junction bases numbered 9, after V lost 5 bases and J lost 7 bases.